The 17 T cell receptor beta chains reported below all come from one sample, sequenced in a study of blood T cell repertoires in COVID-19. Method: immunoSEQ multiplex PCR; TCRdb's copy keeps in-frame clones and lacks some. The data hold roughly 90,000 clones, with approximately 80% observed a single time. The sample consisted of peripheral blood. The receptors stem from a human donor in a cohort sampled during active COVID-19.

This sequence joins TRBV4-1 and TRBJ2-1; the D is unclear. The CDR3 loop spans 15 amino acids. Deletions cut 1 base from V and 0 bases from J, with 7 bases between. CDR1 and CDR2 (germline): MGHRA, YSYEKL. The CDR3 nucleotides are TGCGCCAGCAGCCAAGGCGGCGTCTCCTACAATGAGCAGTTCTTC. It yields the protein CASSQGGVSYNEQFF.

Only one count was recorded for this clone. The chain combines TRBV2 with TRBJ1-1, with TRBD1 matching 7 bases. The ends lost 4 bases at V and 8 bases at J; junction bases unmatched: 7. The CDR3 is 13 amino acids. Per germline, CDR1 SNHLY and CDR2 FYNNEI. The CDR3 DNA reads as TGTGCCAGCAGTGCATCACGGACAGGCGAAGCTTTCTTT. Protein sequence: CASSASRTGEAFF.

This chain connects TRBV4-1 to TRBJ2-5; perhaps TRBD2 as D (5 bases). CDR3 length: 16 residues. The V end was cut by 0 bases, the J end by 5 bases, with 16 bases between. Looked up from germline, CDR1 is MGHRA and CDR2 is YSYEKL. This CDR3 is CASSQDKRGKSETQYF. The CDR3 DNA reads as TGCGCCAGCAGCCAAGATAAACGGGGTAAGAGCGAGACCCAGTACTTC.

CDR3 DNA sequence: TGTGCCAGCAGCATACGGGGAAATAATTCACCCCTCCACTTT. Its protein product is CASSIRGNNSPLHF. This sequence joins TRBV7-2 and TRBJ1-6, with D uncertain. CDR1 SGHTA and CDR2 FQGNSA come from the germline V gene. The germline V and J ends were trimmed by 5 bases and 5 bases, with 10 bases remaining between them. The length of the CDR3 is 14 residues.

Comments on this clone: The sample has other DNA sequences that encode this CDR3 too. The rearrangement joins TRBV18 to TRBJ2-5, with D maybe TRBD1 (6 bases). The CDR3 extends over 13 amino acids. Between the trimmed V and J ends, which lost 3 bases and 2 bases, there was a span of 7 bases. CDR1 is KGHSH and CDR2 is LQKENI in the germline V gene. The CDR3, as DNA: TGTGCCAGCTCACCTGGACAGCAAGAGACCCAGTACTTC. Translation gives CASSPGQQETQYF.

The chain uses TRBV27 and TRBJ1-6, with 8 bases fitting TRBD1. CDR1 and CDR2 (germline): MNHEY, SMNVEV (reference sequence). J gave up 10 bases and V 5 bases, and 10 bases lay outside the gene matches. CDR3 length: 15 residues. The CDR3 nucleotides are TGTGCCAGCAGTGCCTGGACAGGGAGTTGGTCACCCCTCCACTTT. Translation gives CASSAWTGSWSPLHF.

The rearrangement uses TRBV2 and TRBJ1-3, with unresolved D. This CDR3 has 14 amino acids. Germline V lookup: CDR1 SNHLY, CDR2 FYNNEI. V dropped 7 bases and J dropped 0 bases, with 10 bases sitting between them. CDR3 protein: CASTRSTSGNTIYF. CDR3 nucleotides: TGTGCCAGCACCCGGAGCACCTCTGGAAACACCATATATTTT.

This clone was counted a single time. V is TRBV28 and J is TRBJ1-1; D is unclear. This CDR3 comprises 12 residues. Trimming pared 5 bases from V and 1 base from J, leaving 5 bases between. Germline CDR1 MDHEN, CDR2 SYDVKM. CDR3: CASSERNTEAFF. The CDR3 region has the DNA TGTGCCAGCAGTGAGAGGAACACTGAAGCTTTCTTT.

The gene calls are TRBV19 and TRBJ2-1; the D gene is possibly TRBD2 (5 bases). Germline loops: CDR1 LNHDA, CDR2 SQIVND (reference sequence). CDR3 length equals 13 residues. Between the trimmed V and J ends, which lost 10 bases and 2 bases, there was a span of 12 bases. The CDR3 spells CATSRGTYNEQFF. In DNA, the CDR3 is TGTGCCACATCTCGGGGTACCTACAATGAGCAGTTCTTC.

The rearrangement links TRBV7-8 to TRBJ1-6; D remains unclear. The CDR3 is made up of 16 amino acids. The germline gives CDR1 SGHVS, CDR2 FQNEAQ. Trimming took off 1 base at V and 0 bases at J, with 7 bases between the two ends. CDR3 amino acids: CASSLGESSYNSPLHF. The CDR3 DNA is TGTGCCAGCAGCTTAGGGGAGAGCTCCTATAATTCACCCCTCCACTTT.

This clone was observed a single time. The V gene is TRBV5-1, the J gene TRBJ2-3; 12 nucleotides align to TRBD2. CDR3 length: 17 residues. Germline V gene data show CDR1 as SGHRS and CDR2 as YFSETQ. V shed 4 bases and J 6 bases; nucleotides not matched to a gene: 12. DNA for the CDR3: TGCGCCAGCAGCGATCCATCGCTAGCGGGGGGGATTGATACGCAGTATTTT. Its protein product is CASSDPSLAGGIDTQYF.

The chain joins TRBV9 to TRBJ2-1, with 7 nucleotides matching TRBD1. The CDR3 is made up of 14 amino acids. Per germline, CDR1 SGDLS and CDR2 YYNGEE. Trimming took 3 bases from V and 6 from J; bases not matched to a gene: 6. The CDR3 DNA reads as TGTGCCAGCAGCGGGTACAGGGGACGCAATGAGCAGTTCTTC. Translation: CASSGYRGRNEQFF.

This clone is a singleton in its sample. The rearrangement uses TRBV19 and TRBJ1-2; D might be TRBD1 (5 bases). The germline V gene encodes CDR1 LNHDA and CDR2 SQIVND (reference sequence). This CDR3 is built from 14 residues. V was pared by 3 bases and J by 6 bases, with 14 bases between. The CDR3 protein is CASSITFGADGYTF. In DNA, the CDR3 is TGTGCCAGTAGTATCACTTTTGGGGCGGATGGCTACACCTTC.

This chain joins TRBV6-6 and TRBJ2-3; D may be TRBD2 (5 bases). The CDR3 loop spans 14 amino acids. Between the trimmed V and J ends, which lost 8 bases and 3 bases, there was a span of 15 bases. CDR1 MNHNY and CDR2 SVGAGI come from the germline V gene (reference sequence). The CDR3 DNA is TGTGCCAGCCGCACCCGGGGAGATACAGATACGCAGTATTTT. Protein product: CASRTRGDTDTQYF.

This clone was recorded a few times. This chain links TRBV18 with TRBJ1-5; 7 positions match TRBD1. CDR3 length: 17 residues. The V segment lost 2 bases and the J segment 0 bases; nucleotides outside the gene matches: 7. Germline-derived CDR1 and CDR2 are KGHSH and LQKENI. CDR3 in DNA: TGTGCCAGCTCACCATTTCCTGGGACAGTTAGCAATCAGCCCCAGCATTTT. Translation: CASSPFPGTVSNQPQHF.

This clone was observed a handful of times. The CDR3 here is CASSSGGNTEAFF. The CDR3 region has the DNA TGTGCCAGCAGCTCGGGGGGGAATACTGAAGCTTTCTTT. V usage is TRBV7-3 and J usage is TRBJ1-1, with TRBD1 as a possible D gene (5 bases). Germline lookup yields CDR1 SGHTA and CDR2 FQGTGA. V lost 4 bases to trimming and J lost 5 bases, with 11 bases between them. CDR3 length: 13 amino acids.

This chain connects TRBV7-4 to TRBJ2-7; possibly TRBD2 for D (6 bases). Trimming shortened V by 5 bases and J by 5 bases, and 16 bases separated the two germline ends. Germline CDR1 reads SGHVT; CDR2 reads SQSDAQ. The CDR3 is 14 residues long. The CDR3 DNA sequence: TGTGCCAGCAGCACTTACGGGGGTCATGACGAGCAGTACTTC. It is translated as CASSTYGGHDEQYF. The entire variable domain, with the rest obtained from reference TRBV7-4 and TRBJ2-7, is as follows: GAGVSQSPRYKVAKRGRDVALRCDSISGHVTLYWYRQTLGQGSEVLTYSQSDAQRDKSGRPSGRFSAERPERSVSTLKIQRTEQGDSAVYLCASSTYGGHDEQYFGPGTRLTVT.